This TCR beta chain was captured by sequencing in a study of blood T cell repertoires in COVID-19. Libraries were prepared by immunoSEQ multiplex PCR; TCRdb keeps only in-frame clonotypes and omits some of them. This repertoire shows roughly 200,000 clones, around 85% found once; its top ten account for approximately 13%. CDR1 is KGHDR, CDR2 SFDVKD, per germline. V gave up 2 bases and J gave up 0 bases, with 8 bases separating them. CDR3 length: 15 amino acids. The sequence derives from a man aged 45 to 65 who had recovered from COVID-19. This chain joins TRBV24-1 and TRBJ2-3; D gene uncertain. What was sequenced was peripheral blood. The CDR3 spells CATSDYAVSTDTQYF. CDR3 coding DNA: TGTGCCACCAGTGATTATGCGGTTAGCACAGATACGCAGTATTTT.